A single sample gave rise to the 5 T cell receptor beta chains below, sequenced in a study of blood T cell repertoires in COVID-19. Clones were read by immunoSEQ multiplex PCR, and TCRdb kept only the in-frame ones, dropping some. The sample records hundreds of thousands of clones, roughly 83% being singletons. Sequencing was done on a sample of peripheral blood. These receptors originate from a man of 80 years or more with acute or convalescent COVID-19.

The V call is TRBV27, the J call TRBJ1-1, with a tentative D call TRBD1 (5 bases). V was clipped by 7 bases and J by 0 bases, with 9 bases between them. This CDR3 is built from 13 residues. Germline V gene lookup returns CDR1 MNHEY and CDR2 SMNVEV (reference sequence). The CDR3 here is CASKAGMNTEAFF. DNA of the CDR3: TGTGCCAGCAAGGCAGGGATGAACACTGAAGCTTTCTTT.

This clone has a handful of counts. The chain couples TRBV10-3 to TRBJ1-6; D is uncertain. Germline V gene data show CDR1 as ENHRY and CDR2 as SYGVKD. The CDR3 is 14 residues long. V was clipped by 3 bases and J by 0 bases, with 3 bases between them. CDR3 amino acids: CAISDSSYNSPLHF. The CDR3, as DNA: TGTGCCATCAGTGACAGCTCCTATAATTCACCCCTCCACTTT.

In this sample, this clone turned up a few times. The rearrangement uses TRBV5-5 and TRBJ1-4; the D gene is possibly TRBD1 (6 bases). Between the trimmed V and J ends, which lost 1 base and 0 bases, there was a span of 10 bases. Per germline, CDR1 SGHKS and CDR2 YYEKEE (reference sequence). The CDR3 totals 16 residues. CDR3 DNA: TGTGCCAGCAGCTTGAGAGGGGGGGCAACTAATGAAAAACTGTTTTTT. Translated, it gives CASSLRGGATNEKLFF.

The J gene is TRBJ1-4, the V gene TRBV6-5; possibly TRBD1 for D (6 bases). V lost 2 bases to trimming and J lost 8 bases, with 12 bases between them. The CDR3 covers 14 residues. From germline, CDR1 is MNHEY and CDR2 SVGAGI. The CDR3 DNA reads TGTGCCAGCAGTTACGGCAGGGGAGGGGAAAAACTGTTTTTT. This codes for CASSYGRGGEKLFF.

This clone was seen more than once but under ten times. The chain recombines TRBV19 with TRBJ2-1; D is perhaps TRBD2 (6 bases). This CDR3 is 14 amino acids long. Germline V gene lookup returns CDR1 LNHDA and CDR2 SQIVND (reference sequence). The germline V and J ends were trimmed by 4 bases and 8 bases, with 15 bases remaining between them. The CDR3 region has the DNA TGTGCCAGTAGTACCCCGGGAGTGCTCCATGAGCAGTTCTTC. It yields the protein CASSTPGVLHEQFF.